These 5 T cell receptor beta chains were all obtained from the same sample, sequenced in a study of early stage breast cancer tumors (dated by TCRdb to about 2017). Libraries were prepared through the immunoSEQ multiplex PCR assay. TCRdb mirrors the immuneACCESS table, restricted to in-frame sequences. Some clones are absent from its copies; in checked studies, under half trace to an unresolved V gene, and the reason for the others is unknown. This sample holds some 35,000 clones; around 70% were observed only once. The ten largest clones capture approximately 7% of the sample. The sequencing input was blood. The receptors were sampled from a person aged 55-75 years with breast cancer.

The V and J genes are TRBV9 and TRBJ2-3; D unclear. The germline V gene encodes CDR1 SGDLS and CDR2 YYNGEE. The length of the CDR3 is 12 residues. V was clipped by 0 bases and J by 5 bases, with 4 bases between them. CDR3 region: CASSVDLDTQYF. CDR3 nucleotide sequence: TGTGCCAGCAGCGTAGATTTAGATACGCAGTATTTT.

The J gene is TRBJ1-5, the V gene TRBV2, with TRBD1 identical over 10 bases. CDR1 is SNHLY, CDR2 FYNNEI, per germline. The CDR3 extends over 15 amino acids. The trim removed 4 bases at V and 6 bases at J, leaving 6 bases unmatched. CDR3 DNA: TGTGCCAGCAGTGGTGAGGACAGGGGGGGTCAGCCCCAGCATTTT. The encoded protein is CASSGEDRGGQPQHF.

The chain is built from TRBV19 and TRBJ1-5, with a possible D match to TRBD1 (5 bases). Germline assignment: CDR1 LNHDA and CDR2 SQIVND (reference sequence). V was cut by 3 bases and J by 7 bases, with 10 bases left in between. The length of the CDR3 is 13 residues. Here the CDR3 reads CASSIPTGQPQHF. The CDR3 bases are TGTGCCAGTAGTATCCCCACAGGACAGCCCCAGCATTTT.

The chain employs TRBV11-2 and TRBJ2-4; TRBD1 is a possible D gene (7 bases). Trimming shortened V by 6 bases and J by 7 bases, and 19 bases separated the two germline ends. The germline V gene has CDR1 SGHAT and CDR2 FQNNGV. The CDR3 contains 15 residues. The CDR3 sequence: CASRTLAGQTNIQYF. The CDR3 DNA sequence: TGTGCCAGCAGAACATTGGCGGGACAGACGAACATTCAGTACTTC.

This clone appeared a single time. The V and J genes are TRBV28 and TRBJ1-2; 12 nucleotides match TRBD1. CDR3 length: 15 amino acids. The germline CDR1 and CDR2 sequences are MDHEN and SYDVKM. J gave up 2 bases and V 5 bases, and 3 bases lay outside the gene matches. CDR3 in amino acids: CASSPGTGGNYGYTF. CDR3 in DNA: TGTGCCAGCAGTCCGGGGACAGGGGGCAACTATGGCTACACCTTC.